This TCR beta chain was observed in a study of blood T cell repertoires in COVID-19. Turning to the study itself: COVID-19 samples collected from the United States, Italy and Spain covered acute and convalescent phases. PBMCs, B-cell-depleted T cells, or T cells were the source of the cDNA or gDNA that made up the material.

Original processing notes: Counts of nucleated cells, estimated from reference gene primer amplification, were obtained. TCRdb keeps only in-frame clones here, not all; method: immunoSEQ multiplex PCR. The V and J calls and the clone size are those of that table, but D and trimming were determined from the DNA. Of some 48,000 clones listed, under 95% are singletons. This CDR3 region has 16 residues. The germline V gene encodes CDR1 LGHDT and CDR2 YNNKEL (reference sequence). Losses at the gene ends were 2 bases for V and 3 bases for J; bases not matched to a gene: 4. What was sequenced was peripheral blood. V is TRBV3-1 (or the pseudogene TRBV3-2) and J is TRBJ2-1; TRBD2 aligns across 10 bases. The receptor was isolated from a man between 65 and 85 years old with active COVID-19. CDR3 nucleotide sequence: TGTGCCAGCAGCCAATTAAGCGGGGGGGGCTACAATGAGCAGTTCTTC. Translation: CASSQLSGGGYNEQFF.